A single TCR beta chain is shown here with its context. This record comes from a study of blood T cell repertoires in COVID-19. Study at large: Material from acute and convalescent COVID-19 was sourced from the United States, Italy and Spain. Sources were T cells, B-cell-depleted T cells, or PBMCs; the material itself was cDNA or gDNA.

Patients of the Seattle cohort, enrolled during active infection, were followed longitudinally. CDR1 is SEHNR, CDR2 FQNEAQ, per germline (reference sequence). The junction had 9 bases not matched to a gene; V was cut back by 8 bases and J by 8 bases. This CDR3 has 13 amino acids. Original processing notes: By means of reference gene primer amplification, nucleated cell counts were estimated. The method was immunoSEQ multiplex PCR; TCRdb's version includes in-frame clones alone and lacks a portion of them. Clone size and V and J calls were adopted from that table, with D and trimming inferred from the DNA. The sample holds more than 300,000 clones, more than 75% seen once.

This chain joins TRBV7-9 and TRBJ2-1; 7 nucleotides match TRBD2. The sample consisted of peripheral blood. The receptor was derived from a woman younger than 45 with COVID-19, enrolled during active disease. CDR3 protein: CASGRAFYYEQFF. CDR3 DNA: TGTGCCAGCGGGAGGGCTTTTTATTATGAGCAGTTCTTC.